The clone carrying this TCR beta chain was counted between two and nine times. Antigen specificity is unknown. The CDR3 is 14 residues long. From germline, CDR1 is SGHTA and CDR2 FQGNSA. Between the trimmed V and J ends, which lost 3 bases and 4 bases, there was a span of 10 bases. Each individual donor underwent a draw of roughly 10 milliliters of peripheral blood. Per sample, a minimum of 6 million PBMCs were isolated. The sample belongs to a study of blood T cells in healthy people across ages. Whole-study findings and limits: Both higher diversity and more naive CD4+ cells marked long-lived donors when set against aged donors. As age increased, TCR beta diversity per million T cells fell in a roughly linear fashion.

A J-beta primer mix and a sample-barcoded 5' primer were used in a second PCR of roughly 7 to 12 cycles. TCRdb re-called the 5' RACE reads through MiXCR, storing one row per CDR3 protein. The sample shows 1.5 million to 2 million distinct CDR3 sequences, approximately 39% of them seen only once. Sequencing used blood. V is TRBV7-2 and J is TRBJ1-5, with D possibly TRBD1 on 5 matching bases. The receptor was isolated from a human donor in good health. CDR3 protein: CASSFYGGNQPQHF. DNA for the CDR3: TGTGCCAGCAGCTTCTATGGGGGTAATCAGCCCCAGCATTTT.